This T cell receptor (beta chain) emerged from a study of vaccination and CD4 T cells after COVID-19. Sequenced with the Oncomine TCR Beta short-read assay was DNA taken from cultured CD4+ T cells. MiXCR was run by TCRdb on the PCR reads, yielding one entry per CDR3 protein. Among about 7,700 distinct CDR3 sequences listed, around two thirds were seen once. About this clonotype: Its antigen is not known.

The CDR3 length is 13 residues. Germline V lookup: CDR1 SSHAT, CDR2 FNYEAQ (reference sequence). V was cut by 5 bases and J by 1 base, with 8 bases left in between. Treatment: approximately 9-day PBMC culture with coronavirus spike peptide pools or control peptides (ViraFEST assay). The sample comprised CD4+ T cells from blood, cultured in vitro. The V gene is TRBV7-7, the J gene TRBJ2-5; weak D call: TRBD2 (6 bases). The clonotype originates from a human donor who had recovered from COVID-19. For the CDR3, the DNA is TGTGCCAGCAGCGGGGACTTCCAAGAGACCCAGTACTTC. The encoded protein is CASSGDFQETQYF.